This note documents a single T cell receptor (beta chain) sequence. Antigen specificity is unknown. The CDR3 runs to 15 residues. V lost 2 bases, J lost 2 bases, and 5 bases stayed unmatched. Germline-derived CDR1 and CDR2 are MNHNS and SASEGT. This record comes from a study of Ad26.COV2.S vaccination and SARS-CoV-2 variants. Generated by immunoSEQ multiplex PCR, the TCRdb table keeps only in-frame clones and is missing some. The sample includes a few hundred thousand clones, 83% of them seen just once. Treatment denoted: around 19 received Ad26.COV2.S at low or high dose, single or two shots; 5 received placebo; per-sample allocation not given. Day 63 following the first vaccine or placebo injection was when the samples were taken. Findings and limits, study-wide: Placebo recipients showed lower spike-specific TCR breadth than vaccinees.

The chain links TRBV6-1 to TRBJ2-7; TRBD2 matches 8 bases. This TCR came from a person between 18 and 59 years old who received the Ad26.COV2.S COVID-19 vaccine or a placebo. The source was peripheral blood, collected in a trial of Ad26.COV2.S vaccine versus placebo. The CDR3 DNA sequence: TGTGCCAGCAGTGAACGCGGGGGGCCCACCTACGAGCAGTACTTC. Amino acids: CASSERGGPTYEQYF.